The clone carrying this TCR beta chain came up a few times. Germline loops: CDR1 SGHAT, CDR2 FQNNGV. This CDR3 region has 15 residues. With V trimmed by 1 base and J by 7 bases, 7 bases remained unmatched. The data were taken from a study of blood T cell repertoires in COVID-19. The protocol was immunoSEQ multiplex PCR, while the TCRdb copy is restricted to in-frame clones and leaves out a portion. The table includes roughly 260,000 clones, approximately 91% detected once. The V and J genes are TRBV11-2 and TRBJ1-2, with TRBD1 matching over 9 bases. This receptor was obtained from a woman aged 25-40 years with COVID-19, enrolled during active disease. Sequencing was performed on peripheral blood. CDR3 coding DNA: TGTGCCAGCAGCTTAGCATTGGACAGGGGATCTGGCTACACCTTC. Residues: CASSLALDRGSGYTF.